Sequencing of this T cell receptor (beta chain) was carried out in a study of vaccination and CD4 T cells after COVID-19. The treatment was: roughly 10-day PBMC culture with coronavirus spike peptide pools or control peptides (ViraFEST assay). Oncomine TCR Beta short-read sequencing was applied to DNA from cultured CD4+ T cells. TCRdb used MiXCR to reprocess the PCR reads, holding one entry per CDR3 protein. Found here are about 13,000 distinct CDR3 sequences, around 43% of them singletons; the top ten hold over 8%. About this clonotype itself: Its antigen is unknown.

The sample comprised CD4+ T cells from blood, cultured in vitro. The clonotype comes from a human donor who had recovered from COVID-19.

CDR3 loop: CASTRQKETQYF. The CDR3 DNA reads TGTGCCAGCACCAGACAGAAAGAGACCCAGTACTTC. The chain joins TRBV2 to TRBJ2-5, with a possible D match to TRBD1 (5 bases). The CDR3 is made up of 12 amino acids. With 7 bases removed from V and 3 bases from J, the gap between germline ends came to 9 bases. The germline gives CDR1 SNHLY, CDR2 FYNNEI.